This entry lists 20 T cell receptor beta chains sequenced from one sample in a study of T cell responses to AZD1222 COVID-19 vaccine. The data were produced by immunoSEQ multiplex PCR, yet TCRdb's version contains in-frame clones alone and is incomplete. The sample has about 100,000 clones, 80% to 90% seen once; the top ten hold about 15%. This specimen consisted of peripheral blood, obtained on day 0 of AZD1222 vaccination. These receptor sequences come from an adult in good health.

The sample holds one count of this clone. The chain recombines TRBV7-9 with TRBJ2-1; a possible D gene is TRBD1 (6 bases). V lost 5 bases and J 7 bases, leaving 15 bases between the germline ends. CDR1 and CDR2 from the germline V gene are SEHNR and FQNEAQ (reference sequence). This CDR3 has 14 amino acids. The CDR3 sequence is CASSRGNPQNEQFF. CDR3 nucleotides: TGTGCCAGCAGCAGGGGGAACCCCCAAAATGAGCAGTTCTTC.

This clone has only a few counts. V gene TRBV19 combines with J gene TRBJ2-1; 11 positions match TRBD2. V was pared by 7 bases and J by 4 bases, with 6 bases of the junction left unmatched. Germline CDR1 and CDR2: LNHDA and SQIVND (reference sequence). This CDR3 comprises 15 residues. The CDR3 nucleotides are TGTGCCAGTAACTCCGGGACTAGCGGTTACAATGAGCAGTTCTTC. It encodes CASNSGTSGYNEQFF.

V gene TRBV29-1 combines with J gene TRBJ1-2, with D uncertain. The V gene's germline CDR1 is SQVTM and CDR2 ANQGSEA. This CDR3 spans 11 amino acids. Trimming shortened V by 3 bases and J by 7 bases, and 9 bases separated the two germline ends. The DNA for the CDR3 is TGCAGCGTTGATGAGGGTGGTGGCTACACCTTC. It translates to CSVDEGGGYTF.

The V call is TRBV7-9, the J call TRBJ1-2, with D perhaps matching TRBD1 (5 bases). The CDR3 sequence is 12 residues long. Germline-derived CDR1 and CDR2 are SEHNR and FQNEAQ (reference sequence). V lost 5 bases and J 3 bases, leaving 7 bases between the germline ends. The CDR3 reads CASSRDDYGYTF. The DNA for the CDR3 is TGTGCCAGCAGCCGGGACGACTATGGCTACACCTTC.

V and J are TRBV5-1 and TRBJ1-2, with D possibly being TRBD1 (6 bases). The germline V gene encodes CDR1 SGHRS and CDR2 YFSETQ. With 0 bases removed from V and 6 bases from J, the gap between germline ends came to 15 bases. The CDR3 spans 15 residues. CDR3 loop: CASSLVLGGRDGYTF. CDR3 coding DNA: TGCGCCAGCAGCTTGGTGTTGGGGGGGCGAGATGGCTACACCTTC.

The CDR3 reads CASRVLAGYYEQYF. DNA for the CDR3: TGTGCCAGCAGGGTACTAGCGGGATACTACGAGCAGTACTTC. The genes are TRBV6-5 and TRBJ2-7; the match to TRBD2 covers 10 bases. Germline V lookup: CDR1 MNHEY, CDR2 SVGAGI. V trimming: 6 bases; J trimming: 3 bases; junction bases outside the gene matches: 5. This CDR3 has 14 amino acids.

The V and J genes are TRBV27 and TRBJ2-2; D is unresolved. The CDR3 totals 11 residues. Trimming left V 6 bases short and J 6 bases short, with 5 bases between. Germline CDR1 reads MNHEY; CDR2 reads SMNVEV (reference sequence). The DNA for the CDR3 is TGTGCCAGCAGCGGGCCCGGGGAGCTGTTTTTT. Its translation: CASSGPGELFF.

The chain uses TRBV5-8 and TRBJ2-6; D ambiguous. CDR3 length: 17 residues. Germline loops: CDR1 SGHTS, CDR2 YDEGEE. V was trimmed by 4 bases and J by 0 bases, leaving 14 bases between them. CDR3 amino acids: CASSPRTVLSGANVLTF. The CDR3 bases are TGTGCCAGCAGCCCTCGGACGGTACTCTCTGGGGCCAACGTCCTGACTTTC. Filled out from reference TRBV5-8 and TRBJ2-6, the complete variable domain reads EAGVTQSPTHLIKTRGQQATLRCSPISGHTSVYWYQQALGLGLQFLLWYDEGEERNRGNFPPRFSGRQFPNYSSELNVNALELEDSALYLCASSPRTVLSGANVLTFGAGSRLTVL.

This clone was observed a single time. The rearrangement links TRBV14 to TRBJ1-6; TRBD1 might be the D (5 bases). Per germline, CDR1 SGHDN and CDR2 FVKESK. The CDR3 extends over 14 amino acids. Between the trimmed V and J ends, which lost 4 bases and 12 bases, there was a span of 16 bases. The CDR3 reads CASSRSTSGGPLHF. CDR3 nucleotides: TGTGCCAGCAGCCGTAGTACCTCGGGGGGACCCCTCCACTTT.

This clone was seen at least ten times. This sample includes further DNA sequences coding for the same CDR3. The chain recombines TRBV2 with TRBJ1-1; the D is unclear. Looked up from germline, CDR1 is SNHLY and CDR2 is FYNNEI. The CDR3 has 12 amino acids. The germline V and J ends were trimmed by 8 bases and 0 bases, with 7 bases remaining between them. CDR3 region: CASRLLNTEAFF. The DNA for the CDR3 is TGTGCCAGCCGGCTATTGAACACTGAAGCTTTCTTT.

J is TRBJ1-2 and V is TRBV7-9; D is undetermined. CDR1 is SEHNR and CDR2 is FQNEAQ in the germline V gene (reference sequence). CDR3 length: 14 residues. V was clipped by 2 bases and J by 6 bases, with 13 bases between them. DNA for the CDR3: TGTGCCAGCAGCTTAAGCCCAGGCAGAGATGGCTACACCTTC. Translation: CASSLSPGRDGYTF. The whole variable domain, filled in from reference TRBV7-9 and TRBJ1-2, reads DTGVSQNPRHKITKRGQNVTFRCDPISEHNRLYWYRQTLGQGPEFLTYFQNEAQLEKSRLLSDRFSAERPKGSFSTLEIQRTEQGDSAMYLCASSLSPGRDGYTFGSGTRLTVV.

This chain connects TRBV5-1 to TRBJ1-1, with 7 bases fitting TRBD1. V lost 4 bases and J lost 6; bases outside the gene matches: 6. Germline V gene lookup returns CDR1 SGHRS and CDR2 YFSETQ. The CDR3 consists of 13 residues. As DNA, the CDR3 is TGCGCCAGCAGCCAGGGACAGCCGTCTGAAGCTTTCTTT. As protein: CASSQGQPSEAFF.

The V gene is TRBV6-5, the J gene TRBJ2-7, with D possibly TRBD1 on 5 matching bases. Germline V gene lookup returns CDR1 MNHEY and CDR2 SVGAGI. The CDR3 sequence is 14 residues long. V gave up 5 bases and J gave up 0 bases, with 11 bases separating them. The DNA of the CDR3 is TGTGCCAGCAGTACCGACAGATTCTCCTACGAGCAGTACTTC. Residues: CASSTDRFSYEQYF.

V gene TRBV21-1 combines with J gene TRBJ1-1; TRBD1 is the table's D call and was not checked against the DNA. TRBV21-1 is labeled a pseudogene. CDR3 length: 17 amino acids. CDR3 amino acids: CASSKVLCWQQNTEAFF. The CDR3 nucleotides read TGTGCCAGCAGCAAAGTTCTGTGCTGGCAACAGAACACTGAAGCTTTCTTT.

The chain employs TRBV11-2 and TRBJ2-3; D not resolved. This CDR3 has 15 residues. From germline, CDR1 is SGHAT and CDR2 FQNNGV. With 1 base removed from V and 1 base from J, the gap between germline ends came to 9 bases. This chain's CDR3 is CASSLGYSRTDTQYF. The CDR3, as DNA: TGTGCCAGCAGCTTAGGTTACAGTCGCACAGATACGCAGTATTTT.

V usage is TRBV5-1 and J usage is TRBJ1-2; no definite D call. Per germline, CDR1 SGHRS and CDR2 YFSETQ. This CDR3 comprises 15 residues. Trimming took 1 base from V and 2 from J, leaving 12 bases between them. In DNA form, the CDR3 reads TGCGCCAGCAGCTTGTCTTCGGTTCCCAACTATGGCTACACCTTC. Its protein is CASSLSSVPNYGYTF.

This chain connects TRBV5-1 to TRBJ2-1; unclear D gene. The V end was cut by 0 bases, the J end by 1 base, with 8 bases between. The CDR3 is 15 amino acids. Germline V gene sequence: CDR1 SGHRS, CDR2 YFSETQ. This chain's CDR3 is CASSLDDGSYNEQFF. DNA of the CDR3: TGCGCCAGCAGCTTGGATGACGGATCCTACAATGAGCAGTTCTTC.

This clone was detected a few times. A read error may account for a junction end that differs from germline. The chain joins TRBV10-3 to TRBJ2-7, with 10 bases aligning to TRBD2. This CDR3 is built from 14 residues. The germline gives CDR1 ENHRY, CDR2 SYGVKD. The CDR3 DNA sequence: TGTGCCATCACTGAGCGGGAGGGTATTTACGAGCAGTACTTC. The encoded protein is CAITEREGIYEQYF.

This chain uses TRBV28 with TRBJ1-2; possible D gene TRBD1, 5 bases. Trimming took off 1 base at V and 2 bases at J, with 8 bases between the two ends. CDR1 is MDHEN, CDR2 SYDVKM, per germline. The CDR3 loop spans 14 amino acids. The CDR3 coding sequence is TGTGCCAGCAGTTTATATGAGGGGAACTATGGCTACACCTTC. It codes for CASSLYEGNYGYTF.

The chain uses TRBV7-9 and TRBJ2-2; no definite D call. The CDR3 consists of 14 residues. CDR1 and CDR2 (germline): SEHNR, FQNEAQ (reference sequence). Trimming shortened V by 5 bases and J by 0 bases, and 7 bases separated the two germline ends. The CDR3 nucleotides are TGTGCCAGCAGCACTACTCCGAACACCGGGGAGCTGTTTTTT. Residues: CASSTTPNTGELFF.